One and the same sample provided the 28 T cell receptor beta chains below, sequenced in a study of shared clonotypes between healthy human individuals. The data were produced by immunoSEQ multiplex PCR, yet TCRdb's version contains in-frame clones alone and is incomplete. The table shows about 1.5 million clones, with approximately 97% occurring only once. Specimen: naive CD4+ T cells sorted from blood. Subset: CD45RA+ positively selected. These TCRs come from a man aged 25 to 40 in good health.

The chain recombines TRBV15 with TRBJ1-2; 8 bases map to TRBD1. The CDR3 is 14 residues long. Trimming removed 8 bases from V and 7 bases from J; junction bases left unmatched: 12. Per the germline V gene, CDR1 is LNHNV and CDR2 is YYDKDF (reference sequence). Here the CDR3 reads CATWDRRTLGGYTF. CDR3 in DNA: TGTGCCACCTGGGACAGGAGGACGCTGGGTGGCTACACCTTC.

The V call is TRBV28, the J call TRBJ2-5; weak D call: TRBD2 (5 bases). V dropped 7 bases and J dropped 5 bases, with 20 bases sitting between them. CDR1 is MDHEN, CDR2 SYDVKM, per germline. This CDR3 is 15 amino acids long. The CDR3: CASTLFGERGETQYF. The CDR3 DNA reads as TGTGCCAGCACCTTATTCGGGGAGCGTGGTGAGACCCAGTACTTC.

The CDR3 region is CASSLNVGGSYNEQFF. In DNA form, the CDR3 reads TGCGCCAGCAGCTTGAATGTAGGCGGGTCCTACAATGAGCAGTTCTTC. This sequence joins TRBV5-1 and TRBJ2-1, with D tentatively TRBD2 (5 bases). CDR1 and CDR2 (germline): SGHRS, YFSETQ. V lost 1 base and J lost 1, with 12 bases in between. CDR3 length: 16 amino acids.

This sequence joins TRBV29-1 and TRBJ1-2; the D gene is possibly TRBD1 (5 bases). The CDR3 extends over 15 amino acids. Germline CDR1 and CDR2: SQVTM and ANQGSEA. V lost 5 bases, J lost 6 bases, and 22 bases lay in between. This CDR3 reads CSVPRRETQGDGYTF. As DNA, the CDR3 is TGCAGCGTTCCCCGGCGGGAAACACAAGGGGATGGCTACACCTTC.

This chain uses TRBV7-2 with TRBJ2-1; perhaps TRBD1 as D (6 bases). The CDR3 has 14 residues. Looked up from germline, CDR1 is SGHTA and CDR2 is FQGNSA. Between the trimmed V and J ends, which lost 9 bases and 3 bases, there was a span of 15 bases. The CDR3 is CASGPTGNYNEQFF. CDR3 DNA sequence: TGTGCCAGTGGGCCTACAGGGAACTACAATGAGCAGTTCTTC.

The CDR3 reads CAWGLAGVNEQFF. Written as DNA, the CDR3 is TGTGCCTGGGGACTAGCGGGAGTTAATGAGCAGTTCTTC. The rearrangement joins TRBV30 to TRBJ2-1; 13 bases map to TRBD2. The J segment lost 7 bases and the V segment lost 5 bases, leaving 2 bases of the junction unmatched. Germline values: CDR1 GTSNPN, CDR2 SVGIG (reference sequence). The CDR3 extends over 13 amino acids.

The V gene is TRBV5-4, the J gene TRBJ2-2; TRBD2 agrees at 9 bases. V lost 3 bases to trimming and J lost 0 bases; unmatched junction nucleotides: 3. This CDR3 has 16 residues. Germline loops: CDR1 SGHNT, CDR2 YYREEE (reference sequence). The CDR3, as DNA: TGTGCCAGCAGCTCTCTAGCGGGGCCGAACACCGGGGAGCTGTTTTTT. This sequence encodes CASSSLAGPNTGELFF.

For this clone: The sample holds other DNA sequences that translate to the same CDR3. This chain connects TRBV7-9 to TRBJ1-5; no clear D. Germline V CDR1 and CDR2: SEHNR, FQNEAQ (reference sequence). This CDR3 has 15 amino acids. V was clipped by 5 bases and J by 3 bases, with 14 bases between them. CDR3 sequence reads: CASSATGGPNQPQHF. CDR3 bases: TGTGCCAGCAGCGCAACCGGCGGACCCAATCAGCCCCAGCATTTT.

The chain has TRBV6-5 and TRBJ1-1, with 9 bases aligning to TRBD1. This CDR3 comprises 16 residues. V was pared by 4 bases and J by 0 bases, with 6 bases of the junction left unmatched. The germline V gene encodes CDR1 MNHEY and CDR2 SVGAGI. CDR3 loop: CASSSGTGRLNTEAFF. The CDR3 DNA reads TGTGCCAGCAGTTCAGGGACAGGGAGGTTGAACACTGAAGCTTTCTTT.

The gene calls are TRBV6-6 and TRBJ2-2; D is unclear. Deletions cut 8 bases from V and 6 bases from J, with 13 bases between. The germline V gene has CDR1 MNHNY and CDR2 SVGAGI (reference sequence). The length of the CDR3 is 13 residues. The DNA of the CDR3 is TGTGCCAGCTGCCTTCAACAACCCGGGGAGCTGTTTTTT. Translation: CASCLQQPGELFF.

This chain connects TRBV30 to TRBJ2-1; 9 nucleotides line up with TRBD1. The CDR3 has 18 residues. In germline, CDR1 is GTSNPN, CDR2 SVGIG (reference sequence). The J segment lost 5 bases and the V segment lost 4 bases, leaving 18 bases of the junction unmatched. The CDR3 coding sequence is TGTGCCTGGATCGGCCCCCGGACAGGGGCCCCCCCAGACAATGAGCAGTTCTTC. Translating gives CAWIGPRTGAPPDNEQFF.

The chain couples TRBV5-1 to TRBJ2-1; 14 bases line up with TRBD2. The CDR3 is 16 residues long. The germline V gene encodes CDR1 SGHRS and CDR2 YFSETQ. With V trimmed by 4 bases and J by 5 bases, 5 bases remained unmatched. CDR3 bases: TGCGCCAGCAGCGCGGGACTAGCGGGAGCTAACAATGAGCAGTTCTTC. Its translation is CASSAGLAGANNEQFF.

This chain's CDR3 is CASSQTTSPYEQYF. CDR3 coding DNA: TGTGCCAGCAGCCAAACGACTAGCCCCTACGAGCAGTACTTC. The J gene is TRBJ2-7, the V gene TRBV9; TRBD2 matches 7 bases. The CDR3 runs to 14 residues. Trimming at V came to 4 bases and at J to 2 bases, leaving 6 bases not matched to a gene. Germline-derived CDR1 and CDR2 are SGDLS and YYNGEE.

CDR3 bases: TGTGCCAGCAGCCAAGTGGGACTAGCCGACGAGCAGTACTTC. It specifies CASSQVGLADEQYF. The chain carries TRBV14 and TRBJ2-7; 9 nucleotides agree with TRBD2. Germline assignment: CDR1 SGHDN and CDR2 FVKESK. V shed 1 base, J shed 5 bases, and the junction held 3 bases outside the gene matches. This CDR3 is built from 14 residues.

Turning to this clone: Compared with germline, one end of the junction differs, possibly owing to a read error. V is TRBV6-5 and J is TRBJ2-1; 8 nucleotides align to TRBD1. Germline values: CDR1 MNHEY, CDR2 SVGAGI. CDR3 length: 15 residues. The CDR3 coding sequence is TGTGCCAGCAGTTATAGGGGGACAGGTAGCCGAGGGGTGATCTTC. It is translated as CASSYRGTGSRGVIF.

V gene TRBV21-1 combines with J gene TRBJ2-1; the DNA was not used to check the table's D call, TRBD1. TRBV21-1 is classified as a pseudogene. The CDR3 covers 15 residues. The CDR3 DNA follows: TGTGCCAGCAGCAAGCCGGGACAGGGAGCCGATGAGCAGTTCTTC. This gives the protein CASSKPGQGADEQFF.

The chain recombines TRBV6-6 with TRBJ2-3, with 11 bases aligning to TRBD2. V gave up 2 bases and J gave up 6 bases; unmatched junction bases: 4. The CDR3 is 15 residues long. Germline V CDR1 and CDR2: MNHNY, SVGAGI (reference sequence). The CDR3 nucleotides are TGTGCCAGCAGTTACCCCACTAGCGGGAGTGATACGCAGTATTTT. It encodes CASSYPTSGSDTQYF.

The rearrangement links TRBV7-8 to TRBJ2-3; 9 bases match TRBD2. Germline CDR1 is SGHVS and CDR2 is FQNEAQ. With 1 base clipped from V and 3 bases from J, the junction kept 11 bases outside the gene matches. The CDR3 runs 18 residues. Here the CDR3 reads CASSLVSGSWGRTDTQYF. The CDR3 bases are TGTGCCAGCAGCTTAGTTAGCGGGAGTTGGGGTAGGACAGATACGCAGTATTTT.

This chain connects TRBV9 to TRBJ1-5; the match to TRBD1 covers 7 bases. CDR3 size: 21 residues. The germline CDR1 and CDR2 sequences are SGDLS and YYNGEE. The J segment lost 4 bases and the V segment lost 0 bases, leaving 22 bases of the junction unmatched. The CDR3 reads CASSVVSVRPEGRGRNQPQHF. In DNA, the CDR3 is TGTGCCAGCAGCGTAGTCTCCGTTCGCCCCGAGGGCAGGGGGAGGAATCAGCCCCAGCATTTT.

For this clone: Different DNA sequences within this sample yield the same CDR3. The gene calls are TRBV6-5 and TRBJ1-2, with D possibly matching TRBD1 (6 bases). V lost 4 bases and J lost 1, with 7 bases in between. CDR3 size: 13 residues. CDR1 is MNHEY, CDR2 SVGAGI, per germline. In DNA form, the CDR3 reads TGTGCCAGCAGTTTGGACAGTAACTATGGCTACACCTTC. This encodes CASSLDSNYGYTF.

The chain uses TRBV11-2 and TRBJ1-5; maybe TRBD1 (5 bases). CDR3 length: 14 residues. Trimming pared 4 bases from V and 4 bases from J, leaving 11 bases between. Looked up from germline, CDR1 is SGHAT and CDR2 is FQNNGV. CDR3 bases: TGTGCCAGCAGCTACGGGACCGGGAATCAGCCCCAGCATTTT. It codes for CASSYGTGNQPQHF.

The rearrangement links TRBV7-9 to TRBJ2-7; D could derive from TRBD1 or TRBD2 (5 bases each). With 2 bases removed from V and 5 bases from J, the gap between germline ends came to 13 bases. Germline CDR1 is SEHNR and CDR2 is FQNEAQ (reference sequence). The CDR3 runs to 14 residues. CDR3 region: CASSLRVVGDEQYF. CDR3 DNA sequence: TGTGCCAGCAGCTTACGCGTGGTGGGGGACGAGCAGTACTTC.

The V and J genes are TRBV29-1 and TRBJ2-7; 7 bases align to TRBD1. The CDR3 is made up of 12 amino acids. V was pared by 8 bases and J by 5 bases, with 9 bases of the junction left unmatched. From germline, CDR1 is SQVTM and CDR2 ANQGSEA. CDR3 nucleotide sequence: TGCAGCTTACGGACAGGTCTCGACGAGCAGTACTTC. It yields the protein CSLRTGLDEQYF.

The chain uses TRBV19 and TRBJ2-2; the D gene is possibly TRBD2 (5 bases). The V gene lost 7 bases and the J gene lost 6 bases, with 18 bases spanning the gap. Germline-derived CDR1 and CDR2 are LNHDA and SQIVND (reference sequence). This CDR3 is 15 amino acids long. CDR3 region: CASKKTEASAGELFF. For the CDR3, the DNA is TGTGCCAGTAAAAAGACGGAGGCCAGCGCCGGGGAGCTGTTTTTT.

This sequence joins TRBV14 and TRBJ1-4; tentatively, D is TRBD1 (6 bases). The CDR3 loop spans 17 amino acids. The germline V gene has CDR1 SGHDN and CDR2 FVKESK. The V and J ends lost 1 base and 4 bases respectively, with 16 bases between them. The CDR3 DNA follows: TGTGCCAGCAGCCAAGTTTGGCCCAGGGGAGGTAATGAAAAACTGTTTTTT. It yields the protein CASSQVWPRGGNEKLFF.

CDR3 in DNA: TGCGCCAGCAGCTTGGCCTTTTCGGGTCCGGAGACCCAGTACTTC. Translating gives CASSLAFSGPETQYF. V gene TRBV5-1 combines with J gene TRBJ2-5; D is uncertain. The germline V gene encodes CDR1 SGHRS and CDR2 YFSETQ. There are 15 residues in the CDR3. Deletions cut 0 bases from V and 5 bases from J, with 14 bases between.

This rearrangement joins TRBV5-4 to TRBJ2-3; 11 nucleotides line up with TRBD2. The V and J ends lost 4 bases and 3 bases, in that order; junction bases with no gene match: 4. This CDR3 is 15 amino acids long. Germline assignment: CDR1 SGHNT and CDR2 YYREEE (reference sequence). The DNA for the CDR3 is TGTGCCAGCAGCCCGACTAGCGGGATAACAGATACGCAGTATTTT. This codes for CASSPTSGITDTQYF.

Details on this clone: Other DNA sequences in the same sample also yield this CDR3. The rearrangement links TRBV9 to TRBJ2-5; TRBD1 might be the D (5 bases). CDR3 length equals 14 residues. Looked up from germline, CDR1 is SGDLS and CDR2 is YYNGEE. Trimming took 0 bases from V and 4 from J, leaving 10 bases between them. CDR3 in DNA: TGTGCCAGCAGCGTAGGTCAGGGCAGAGAGACCCAGTACTTC. Protein: CASSVGQGRETQYF.